Listed here are 25 T cell receptor beta chains from one sample, sequenced in a study of cytomegalovirus exposure and HLA in healthy donors. The study ran its PCR with 60 Vbeta and 13 Jbeta primers. Assay: immunoSEQ multiplex PCR; the TCRdb copy retains only in-frame clones and omits some. The data contain roughly 160,000 clones, 85% of them singletons. The sequencing input was PBMCs. Receptor source: a boy aged 2 to 10 in good health and CMV-seronegative.

V gene TRBV27 combines with J gene TRBJ2-6; 8 bases line up with TRBD1. The CDR3 is made up of 21 amino acids. The ends lost 2 bases at V and 0 bases at J; junction bases unmatched: 15. Germline V CDR1 and CDR2: MNHEY, SMNVEV (reference sequence). The DNA of the CDR3 is TGTGCCAGCAGTTTAGTTCCCTATTGGACAGGGATGACCTCTGGGGCCAACGTCCTGACTTTC. It is translated as CASSLVPYWTGMTSGANVLTF.

The chain is built from TRBV15 and TRBJ2-2; a weak D match, TRBD2 (6 bases). Trimming cost V 8 bases and J 2 bases, with 15 bases left between them. CDR3 length: 15 residues. Germline V gene lookup returns CDR1 LNHNV and CDR2 YYDKDF (reference sequence). In DNA form, the CDR3 reads TGTGCCACCCGACTAGAACCCCCAAACACCGGGGAGCTGTTTTTT. Translated, it gives CATRLEPPNTGELFF.

This chain links TRBV19 with TRBJ2-2; 9 nucleotides line up with TRBD2. This CDR3 contains 14 residues. The trim removed 7 bases at V and 4 bases at J, leaving 4 bases unmatched. CDR1 and CDR2 (germline): LNHDA, SQIVND (reference sequence). This CDR3 is CASKAGGRTGELFF. CDR3 bases: TGTGCCAGTAAGGCGGGAGGGCGCACCGGGGAGCTGTTTTTT. Complete variable domain (other parts from reference TRBV19 and TRBJ2-2): DGGITQSPKYLFRKEGQNVTLSCEQNLNHDAMYWYRQDPGQGLRLIYYSQIVNDFQKGDIAEGYSVSREKKESFPLTVTSAQKNPTAFYLCASKAGGRTGELFFGEGSRLTVL.

This chain links TRBV6-1 with TRBJ1-1; D possibly corresponds to TRBD1 (5 bases). V was trimmed by 9 bases and J by 9 bases, leaving 17 bases between them. The CDR3 contains 12 residues. Germline CDR1 and CDR2: MNHNS and SASEGT. The CDR3: CASTRDSGQAFF. Here the CDR3 DNA reads TGTGCCAGTACCAGGGATTCTGGGCAAGCTTTCTTT.

The chain employs TRBV7-9 and TRBJ2-1; D gene unclear. The CDR3 covers 13 residues. CDR1 is SEHNR, CDR2 FQNEAQ, per germline (reference sequence). Trimming stripped 5 bases from V and 8 bases from J, with 13 bases between. CDR3 residues: CASSPALTDEQFF. For the CDR3, the DNA is TGTGCCAGCAGCCCAGCGCTTACTGATGAGCAGTTCTTC.

The V and J genes are TRBV2 and TRBJ2-2; 9 nucleotides agree with TRBD2. J gave up 4 bases and V 7 bases, and 10 bases lay outside the gene matches. In germline, CDR1 is SNHLY, CDR2 FYNNEI. The length of the CDR3 is 16 residues. The CDR3 region is CASIVLGTSITGELFF. In nucleotides, the CDR3 is TGTGCCAGCATAGTGTTGGGGACTAGCATCACCGGGGAGCTGTTTTTT.

The J gene is TRBJ1-6, the V gene TRBV6-6, with D uncertain. Germline V gene data show CDR1 as MNHNY and CDR2 as SVGAGI (reference sequence). Trimming removed 0 bases at V and 10 bases at J, with 10 bases between. This CDR3 spans 14 amino acids. The CDR3 DNA is TGTGCCAGCAGTTACTCGAGGAGGGAATCACCCCTCCACTTT. This encodes CASSYSRRESPLHF.

This clone was detected only a few times. The rearrangement links TRBV7-2 to TRBJ1-2, with TRBD1 matching 8 bases. Per germline, CDR1 SGHTA and CDR2 FQGNSA. The CDR3 contains 16 residues. V shed 4 bases and J 0 bases; nucleotides not matched to a gene: 7. As DNA, the CDR3 is TGTGCCAGCAGCTACGGAGGACAGGGAGCTAACTATGGCTACACCTTC. This codes for CASSYGGQGANYGYTF.

The rearrangement joins TRBV13 to TRBJ2-2; 14 bases map to TRBD2. The CDR3 covers 18 residues. V dropped 5 bases and J dropped 4; count of bases not matched to a gene: 9. The germline CDR1 and CDR2 sequences are PRHDT and FYEKMQ (reference sequence). The chain's CDR3 is CASSNGGTSGSRTGELFF. For the CDR3, the DNA is TGTGCCAGCAGCAATGGAGGGACTAGCGGGAGTCGCACCGGGGAGCTGTTTTTT.

This rearrangement joins TRBV10-2 to TRBJ1-5, with TRBD1 matching 7 bases. Losses at the gene ends were 2 bases for V and 4 bases for J; bases not matched to a gene: 20. Looked up from germline, CDR1 is WSHSY and CDR2 is SAAADI. This CDR3 comprises 20 residues. The CDR3 DNA sequence: TGCGCCAGCAGTGAGCCACTCTGGACAGGACCTTCCTTTTGGAATCAGCCCCAGCATTTT. This gives the protein CASSEPLWTGPSFWNQPQHF.

The V call is TRBV10-3, the J call TRBJ1-3; tentatively, D is TRBD1 (6 bases). The CDR3 extends over 15 amino acids. V lost 4 bases to trimming and J lost 0 bases, with 10 bases between them. Germline CDR1 reads ENHRY; CDR2 reads SYGVKD. CDR3 nucleotide sequence: TGTGCCATCAGTGGGTACAGGGACTCTGGAAACACCATATATTTT. Protein: CAISGYRDSGNTIYF.

This clone was counted a few times. This chain links TRBV25-1 with TRBJ1-4; D is unclear. The germline V gene has CDR1 MGHDK and CDR2 SYGVNS. V was cut by 4 bases and J by 8 bases, with 5 bases left in between. This CDR3 spans 11 amino acids. The CDR3 nucleotides are TGTGCCAGCAGTGGCTACGAAAAACTGTTTTTT. The encoded protein is CASSGYEKLFF.

This chain joins TRBV28 and TRBJ1-5, with a weak D call TRBD1 (6 bases). Trimming shortened V by 5 bases and J by 6 bases, and 11 bases separated the two germline ends. Per the germline V gene, CDR1 is MDHEN and CDR2 is SYDVKM. This CDR3 contains 13 residues. The CDR3 region is CASSTGNGQPQHF. The CDR3 DNA sequence: TGTGCCAGCAGTACAGGGAATGGTCAGCCCCAGCATTTT.

In regard to this clone: The same CDR3 arises from other DNA sequences in this sample as well. This chain connects TRBV2 to TRBJ2-5; weak D call: TRBD2 (6 bases). V lost 5 bases and J 5 bases, leaving 12 bases between the germline ends. This CDR3 has 13 amino acids. Germline values: CDR1 SNHLY, CDR2 FYNNEI. CDR3 in DNA: TGTGCCAGCAGTTCGGGACTGCGGGAGACCCAGTACTTC. It is translated as CASSSGLRETQYF.

The chain combines TRBV29-1 with TRBJ2-3; D is possibly TRBD1 (6 bases). The CDR3 is made up of 14 amino acids. The germline gives CDR1 SQVTM, CDR2 ANQGSEA. V was trimmed by 1 base and J by 3 bases, leaving 11 bases between them. DNA for the CDR3: TGCAGCGTTGAAGGCCCGCAGGGGACAGATACGCAGTATTTT. Encoded protein: CSVEGPQGTDTQYF.

V is TRBV13 and J is TRBJ2-1; 7 bases align to TRBD2. V trimming: 6 bases; J trimming: 3 bases; junction bases outside the gene matches: 8. This CDR3 spans 15 amino acids. CDR1 is PRHDT, CDR2 FYEKMQ, per germline (reference sequence). CDR3: CASRGGQDVYNEQFF. The CDR3 DNA follows: TGTGCCAGCAGGGGAGGGCAGGATGTCTACAATGAGCAGTTCTTC.

This clone was found once. The CDR3 DNA reads as TGTGCCAGCAGCTCCCACGGGGTATTGACTGAAGCTTTCTTT. Translation gives CASSSHGVLTEAFF. The chain joins TRBV7-9 to TRBJ1-1; D is ambiguous. CDR3 size: 14 residues. The germline gives CDR1 SEHNR, CDR2 FQNEAQ (reference sequence). Trimming took 4 bases from V and 5 from J, leaving 14 bases between them. Combining the CDR3 with reference TRBV7-9 and TRBJ1-1 gives the whole variable domain DTGVSQNPRHKITKRGQNVTFRCDPISEHNRLYWYRQTLGQGPEFLTYFQNEAQLEKSRLLSDRFSAERPKGSFSTLEIQRTEQGDSAMYLCASSSHGVLTEAFFGQGTRLTVV.

The V and J genes are TRBV21-1 and TRBJ2-1; the table's D call of TRBD1 was not tested on the DNA. TRBV21-1 is designated a pseudogene. The CDR3 totals 12 residues. CDR3 region: CASEGQGYEQFF. CDR3 nucleotides: TGTGCCAGCGAGGGACAGGGATATGAGCAGTTCTTC.

The chain employs TRBV11-1 and TRBJ2-7; a weak D match, TRBD1 (6 bases). V was trimmed by 2 bases and J by 6 bases, leaving 11 bases between them. The germline V gene encodes CDR1 SGHAT and CDR2 FQDESV (reference sequence). This CDR3 is 13 amino acids long. For the CDR3, the DNA is TGTGCCAGCAGCTTAAACAGGGACCGCGAGCAGTACGTC. It translates to CASSLNRDREQYV.

The V gene is TRBV29-1, the J gene TRBJ2-5, with D perhaps matching TRBD1 (6 bases). The J call is doubtful: the DNA matches TRBJ2-7 better. Per germline, CDR1 SQVTM and CDR2 ANQGSEA. The CDR3 has 13 amino acids. CDR3 in DNA: TGCAGCGTTGCCAGGGACACCTCCTACGAGCAGTACTTC. It codes for CSVARDTSYEQYF.

The V gene is TRBV5-5, the J gene TRBJ1-2, with 7 nucleotides matching TRBD1. Germline trimming cut 3 bases from V and 8 bases from J; bases unmatched to any gene: 7. This CDR3 spans 13 amino acids. Germline lookup yields CDR1 SGHKS and CDR2 YYEKEE (reference sequence). DNA for the CDR3: TGTGCCAGCAGCTGGACAGGCCAGTCGGGCTACACCTTC. This encodes CASSWTGQSGYTF.

The genes are TRBV19 and TRBJ2-1; D is perhaps TRBD1 (5 bases). V was trimmed by 1 base and J by 5 bases, leaving 12 bases between them. CDR1 is LNHDA and CDR2 is SQIVND in the germline V gene (reference sequence). The CDR3 is 15 amino acids. CDR3 bases: TGTGCCAGTAGTATAGTGCCAGGGTCGAACAATGAGCAGTTCTTC. Its protein is CASSIVPGSNNEQFF. Drawing the rest from reference TRBV19 and TRBJ2-1, the complete variable domain is DGGITQSPKYLFRKEGQNVTLSCEQNLNHDAMYWYRQDPGQGLRLIYYSQIVNDFQKGDIAEGYSVSREKKESFPLTVTSAQKNPTAFYLCASSIVPGSNNEQFFGPGTRLTVL.

The J gene is TRBJ2-2, the V gene TRBV27; D not resolved. CDR1 MNHEY and CDR2 SMNVEV come from the germline V gene (reference sequence). Deletions cut 5 bases from V and 5 bases from J, with 15 bases between. The CDR3 has 15 residues. CDR3 sequence reads: CASSVNTGRTGELFF. In DNA, the CDR3 is TGTGCCAGCAGTGTAAACACCGGCAGGACCGGGGAGCTGTTTTTT.

The genes are TRBV30 and TRBJ2-5, with TRBD1 as a possible D gene (6 bases). Trimming shortened V by 0 bases and J by 3 bases, and 11 bases separated the two germline ends. The CDR3 is made up of 14 amino acids. Germline CDR1 GTSNPN, CDR2 SVGIG (reference sequence). CDR3 loop: CAWSVPGEKETQYF. CDR3 sequence (DNA): TGTGCCTGGAGTGTGCCAGGGGAAAAAGAGACCCAGTACTTC.

The chain carries TRBV9 and TRBJ2-2; 9 nucleotides match TRBD2. V dropped 0 bases and J dropped 9; count of bases not matched to a gene: 6. Germline CDR1 and CDR2: SGDLS and YYNGEE. The CDR3 covers 15 residues. The CDR3 sequence: CASSVVAGAMRELFF. The CDR3 coding sequence is TGTGCCAGCAGCGTAGTAGCGGGAGCGATGAGGGAGCTGTTTTTT.